The subject of this entry is one T cell receptor beta chain. These data come from a study of control samples from healthy donors and cancer patients. Sequencing used immunoSEQ multiplex PCR; TCRdb keeps in-frame clones, though not all of them. Of 100,000 to 150,000 clones in the sample, 85% to 95% were seen once. The sample taken for sequencing was PBMCs. This clonotype was sampled from a man older than 75 with head and neck cancer.

The CDR3 nucleotides are TGTGCCAGCAGCCTACGAGAAGATACGCAGTATTTT. The encoded protein is CASSLREDTQYF. The genes are TRBV7-8 and TRBJ2-3; D unresolved. Trimming cost V 5 bases and J 5 bases, with 8 bases left between them. The CDR3 length is 12 residues. Germline loops: CDR1 SGHVS, CDR2 FQNEAQ.